This T cell receptor beta chain was sequenced in a study of long-term antiretroviral therapy in people with HIV. Investigators performed immunoSEQ version v3.0 at survey level. Sequenced by immunoSEQ multiplex PCR; TCRdb stores in-frame clones only, minus some. The sample holds a few thousand clones, 88% seen once. V lost 6 bases, J lost 2 bases, and 5 bases stayed unmatched. The length of the CDR3 is 16 residues. CDR1 MGHRA and CDR2 YSYEKL come from the germline V gene. The source was unsorted PBMCs, collected 1.3 years after starting antiretroviral therapy. V usage is TRBV4-1 and J usage is TRBJ2-3, with 13 bases identical to TRBD2. This receptor was identified in a woman in her forties or fifties with HIV. CDR3 residues: CASRGLAGENTDTQYF. The CDR3 nucleotides are TGCGCCAGCAGAGGACTAGCGGGGGAGAACACAGATACGCAGTATTTT.